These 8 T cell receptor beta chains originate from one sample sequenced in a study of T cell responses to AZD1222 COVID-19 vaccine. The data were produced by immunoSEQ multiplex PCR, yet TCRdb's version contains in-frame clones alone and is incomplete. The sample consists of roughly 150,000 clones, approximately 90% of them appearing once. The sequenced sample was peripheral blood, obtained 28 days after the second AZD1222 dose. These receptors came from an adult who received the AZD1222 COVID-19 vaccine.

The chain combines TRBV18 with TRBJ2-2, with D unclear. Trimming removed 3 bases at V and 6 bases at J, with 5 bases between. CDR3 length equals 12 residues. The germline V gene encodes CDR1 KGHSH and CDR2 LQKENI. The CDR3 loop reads CASSPLSGELFF. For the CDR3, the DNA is TGTGCCAGCTCACCTCTATCCGGGGAGCTGTTTTTT.

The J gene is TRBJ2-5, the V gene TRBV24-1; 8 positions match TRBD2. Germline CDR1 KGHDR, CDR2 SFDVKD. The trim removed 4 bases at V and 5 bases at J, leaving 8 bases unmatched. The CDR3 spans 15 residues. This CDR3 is CATSDPGLAHETQYF. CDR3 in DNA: TGTGCCACCAGTGACCCCGGACTAGCCCATGAGACCCAGTACTTC.

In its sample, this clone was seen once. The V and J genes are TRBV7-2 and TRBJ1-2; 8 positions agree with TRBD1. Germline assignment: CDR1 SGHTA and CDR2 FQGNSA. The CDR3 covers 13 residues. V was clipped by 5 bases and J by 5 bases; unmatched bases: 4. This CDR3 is CASSRQGAYGYTF. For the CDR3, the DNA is TGTGCCAGCAGCCGCCAGGGGGCTTATGGCTACACCTTC.

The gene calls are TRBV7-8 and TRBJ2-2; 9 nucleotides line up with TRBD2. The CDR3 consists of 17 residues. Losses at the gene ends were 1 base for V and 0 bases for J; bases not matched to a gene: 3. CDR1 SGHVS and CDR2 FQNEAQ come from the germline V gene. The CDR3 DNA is TGTGCCAGCAGCTTAGGCCCTAGCGGGACGAACACCGGGGAGCTGTTTTTT. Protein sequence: CASSLGPSGTNTGELFF.

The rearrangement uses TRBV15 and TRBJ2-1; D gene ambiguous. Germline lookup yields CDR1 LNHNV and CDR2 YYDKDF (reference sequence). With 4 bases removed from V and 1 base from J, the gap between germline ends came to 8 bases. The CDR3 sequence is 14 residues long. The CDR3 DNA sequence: TGTGCCACCAGCAAGGGTTCGTCCTACAATGAGCAGTTCTTC. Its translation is CATSKGSSYNEQFF.

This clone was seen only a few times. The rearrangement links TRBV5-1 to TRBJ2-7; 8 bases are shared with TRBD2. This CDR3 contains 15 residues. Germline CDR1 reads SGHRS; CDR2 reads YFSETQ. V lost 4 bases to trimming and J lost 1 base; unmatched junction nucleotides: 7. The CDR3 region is CASSTASGLSYEQYF. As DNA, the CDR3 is TGCGCCAGCAGCACCGCTAGCGGGTTATCCTACGAGCAGTACTTC.

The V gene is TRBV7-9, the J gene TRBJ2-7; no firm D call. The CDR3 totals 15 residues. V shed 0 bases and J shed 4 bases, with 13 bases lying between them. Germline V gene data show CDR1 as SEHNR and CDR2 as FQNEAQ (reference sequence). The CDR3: CASSLASGSQYEQYF. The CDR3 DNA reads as TGTGCCAGCAGCTTAGCGTCTGGTAGTCAGTACGAGCAGTACTTC. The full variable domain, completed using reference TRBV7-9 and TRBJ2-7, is DTGVSQNPRHKITKRGQNVTFRCDPISEHNRLYWYRQTLGQGPEFLTYFQNEAQLEKSRLLSDRFSAERPKGSFSTLEIQRTEQGDSAMYLCASSLASGSQYEQYFGPGTRLTVT.

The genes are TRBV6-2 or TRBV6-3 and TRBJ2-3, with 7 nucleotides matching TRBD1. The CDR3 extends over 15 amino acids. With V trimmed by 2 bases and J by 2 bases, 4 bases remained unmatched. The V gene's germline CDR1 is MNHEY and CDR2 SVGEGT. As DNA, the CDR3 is TGTGCCAGCAGTTACCGGGACAGATCCACAGATACGCAGTATTTT. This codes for CASSYRDRSTDTQYF.